The next 14 T cell receptor beta chains were all read from a single sample in a study of blood T cell repertoires in COVID-19. Libraries were prepared by immunoSEQ multiplex PCR; TCRdb keeps only in-frame clonotypes and omits some of them. The data show fewer than 200,000 clones, roughly 85% seen once. The specimen sequenced was peripheral blood. These receptors originate from a man aged 45-65 years with active or convalescent COVID-19.

The chain employs TRBV28 and TRBJ2-5, with D possibly matching TRBD2 (7 bases). Germline values: CDR1 MDHEN, CDR2 SYDVKM. CDR3 length: 14 amino acids. V was trimmed by 7 bases and J by 5 bases, leaving 17 bases between them. The CDR3 reads CASTKGGGIETQYF. CDR3 in DNA: TGTGCCAGCACCAAAGGGGGGGGGATCGAGACCCAGTACTTC. The full variable domain, with the rest looked up from reference TRBV28 and TRBJ2-5, is DVKVTQSSRYLVKRTGEKVFLECVQDMDHENMFWYRQDPGLGLRLIYFSYDVKMKEKGDIPEGYSVSREKKERFSLILESASTNQTSMYLCASTKGGGIETQYFGPGTRLLVL.

The chain joins TRBV14 to TRBJ1-6, with 7 bases identical to TRBD1. J was trimmed by 2 bases and V by 6 bases; bases with no gene match: 7. The germline V gene has CDR1 SGHDN and CDR2 FVKESK. The CDR3 sequence is 16 residues long. The CDR3 nucleotides are TGTGCCAGCAGTAAATCGGGGACAGCCTATAATTCACCCCTCCACTTT. Its protein product is CASSKSGTAYNSPLHF.

The rearrangement joins TRBV5-5 to TRBJ2-1, with a weak D call TRBD2 (5 bases). This CDR3 contains 13 residues. In germline, CDR1 is SGHKS, CDR2 YYEKEE (reference sequence). Between the trimmed V and J ends, which lost 2 bases and 5 bases, there was a span of 8 bases. This CDR3 is CASSFTADNEQFF. The CDR3 bases are TGTGCCAGCAGCTTTACAGCGGACAATGAGCAGTTCTTC. Full variable domain (missing parts from reference TRBV5-5 and TRBJ2-1): DAGVTQSPTHLIKTRGQQVTLRCSPISGHKSVSWYQQVLGQGPQFIFQYYEKEERGRGNFPDRFSARQFPNYSSELNVNALLLGDSALYLCASSFTADNEQFFGPGTRLTVL.

The rearrangement uses TRBV18 and TRBJ1-3; D is perhaps TRBD1 (6 bases). In germline, CDR1 is KGHSH, CDR2 LQKENI. Trimming cost V 5 bases and J 0 bases, with 20 bases left between them. The CDR3 covers 18 residues. This CDR3 is CASSRAPAQGSSGNTIYF. In DNA form, the CDR3 reads TGTGCCAGCTCAAGGGCCCCGGCACAGGGAAGCTCTGGAAACACCATATATTTT.

This chain joins TRBV19 and TRBJ2-1, with D unresolved. This CDR3 is 13 amino acids long. CDR1 LNHDA and CDR2 SQIVND come from the germline V gene (reference sequence). Trimming cost V 1 base and J 5 bases, with 6 bases left between them. Here the CDR3 DNA reads TGTGCCAGTAGTATAGGTTCAAACAATGAGCAGTTCTTC. This gives the protein CASSIGSNNEQFF.

The rearrangement uses TRBV5-4 and TRBJ1-1; TRBD1 might be the D (6 bases). V lost 3 bases to trimming and J lost 1 base, with 7 bases between them. This CDR3 comprises 13 residues. Per the germline V gene, CDR1 is SGHNT and CDR2 is YYREEE (reference sequence). The DNA for the CDR3 is TGTGCCAGCAGCTGGGACAAGAACACTGAAGCTTTCTTT. Protein product: CASSWDKNTEAFF.

Only one count was recorded for this clone. The J gene is TRBJ2-7, the V gene TRBV7-2, with D perhaps TRBD2 (6 bases). V was pared by 5 bases and J by 3 bases, with 14 bases between. The CDR3 is made up of 14 amino acids. Germline V gene sequence: CDR1 SGHTA, CDR2 FQGNSA. CDR3 nucleotides: TGTGCCAGCAGCCAAAGCCTAGCGAACTACGAGCAGTACTTC. This codes for CASSQSLANYEQYF.

The chain joins TRBV9 to TRBJ2-3; 7 bases align to TRBD2. V lost 0 bases, J lost 4 bases, and 5 bases stayed unmatched. The germline gives CDR1 SGDLS, CDR2 YYNGEE. There are 15 residues in the CDR3. CDR3 sequence: CASSVAGGPPDTQYF. CDR3 nucleotides: TGTGCCAGCAGCGTAGCGGGAGGTCCCCCAGATACGCAGTATTTT.

The V and J genes are TRBV3-1 (or the pseudogene TRBV3-2) and TRBJ2-1; D might be TRBD1 (6 bases). CDR3 length: 17 residues. The germline V gene encodes CDR1 LGHDT and CDR2 YNNKEL (reference sequence). In DNA, the CDR3 is TGTGTAAACAGGGAACGTCGGCGCCAGCCCACATACAATGAGCAGTTCTTC. Translation gives CVNRERRRQPTYNEQFF.

The chain is built from TRBV7-2 and TRBJ2-5, with 10 bases that match TRBD1. J lost 4 bases, V lost 4 bases, and 3 bases had no gene match. The CDR3 is 14 amino acids. Germline assignment: CDR1 SGHTA and CDR2 FQGNSA. The CDR3 DNA sequence: TGTGCCAGCAGCTCAGACAGGGGGCGAGAGACCCAGTACTTC. It codes for CASSSDRGRETQYF.

This chain joins TRBV30 and TRBJ1-5, with TRBD1 matching 9 bases. The V and J ends lost 3 bases and 5 bases, in that order; junction bases with no gene match: 8. The germline V gene encodes CDR1 GTSNPN and CDR2 SVGIG (reference sequence). The CDR3 sequence is 15 residues long. CDR3 sequence reads: CAWSPPTGGHQPQHF. The CDR3 DNA is TGTGCCTGGAGCCCCCCGACAGGGGGTCATCAGCCCCAGCATTTT.

The chain joins TRBV10-3 to TRBJ2-1, with 7 bases that match TRBD2. Germline-derived CDR1 and CDR2 are ENHRY and SYGVKD. The ends lost 7 bases at V and 6 bases at J; junction bases unmatched: 6. The CDR3 is made up of 13 amino acids. The CDR3 spells CAIMRGGGNEQFF. The CDR3 DNA is TGTGCCATCATGAGGGGCGGGGGCAATGAGCAGTTCTTC.

In DNA, the CDR3 is TGTGCCAGTAAAAGGGGGATCTCTGGAAACACCATATATTTT. Its protein product is CASKRGISGNTIYF. The chain uses TRBV6-5 and TRBJ1-3, with a weak D call TRBD1 (6 bases). CDR1 and CDR2 (germline): MNHEY, SVGAGI. Trimming took off 9 bases at V and 0 bases at J, with 12 bases between the two ends. This CDR3 is built from 14 residues.

The chain carries TRBV3-1 (or the pseudogene TRBV3-2) and TRBJ1-1, with D unresolved. The CDR3 length is 14 residues. Germline CDR1 reads LGHDT; CDR2 reads YNNKEL (reference sequence). Trimming pared 5 bases from V and 1 base from J, leaving 11 bases between. The CDR3 sequence: CASSASRGNTEAFF. The CDR3 DNA reads as TGTGCCAGCAGCGCAAGTCGAGGGAACACTGAAGCTTTCTTT.